The 30 T cell receptor beta chains listed next were all sequenced from one sample in a study of T cell changes during pregnancy in multiple sclerosis. This table comes from immunoSEQ multiplex PCR, and its TCRdb copy is limited to in-frame clones, with some not included. The sample includes approximately 88,000 clones, approximately 94% of them seen just once. The sample in question was peripheral blood, obtained in the third trimester of pregnancy. All receptors derive from a female donor with multiple sclerosis, enrolled in a pregnancy study.

The chain employs TRBV19 and TRBJ2-2; D gene ambiguous. CDR3 size: 13 residues. CDR1 LNHDA and CDR2 SQIVND come from the germline V gene (reference sequence). Trimming took 4 bases from V and 2 from J, leaving 5 bases between them. For the CDR3, the DNA is TGTGCCAGTAGTAGGCACAACACCGGGGAGCTGTTTTTT. Translating gives CASSRHNTGELFF.

This sequence joins TRBV18 and TRBJ2-7; TRBD2 might be the D (6 bases). The CDR3 extends over 15 amino acids. V was cut by 2 bases and J by 4 bases, with 15 bases left in between. The germline V gene has CDR1 KGHSH and CDR2 LQKENI. CDR3 sequence: CASSPILAGNYEQYF. CDR3 bases: TGTGCCAGCTCACCAATATTGGCGGGAAATTACGAGCAGTACTTC.

The chain couples TRBV11-2 to TRBJ2-7; 9 bases line up with TRBD1. The CDR3 extends over 14 amino acids. CDR1 is SGHAT and CDR2 is FQNNGV in the germline V gene. Trimming cost V 4 bases and J 2 bases; bases outside gene matches: 3. CDR3 in amino acids: CASSWDRAPYEQYF. CDR3 nucleotide sequence: TGTGCCAGCAGCTGGGACAGGGCCCCCTACGAGCAGTACTTC.

The J gene is TRBJ1-2, the V gene TRBV25-1, with D unresolved. The V end lost 0 bases, the J end lost 5 bases, and 16 bases lay between the germline ends. In germline, CDR1 is MGHDK, CDR2 SYGVNS. This CDR3 is built from 16 residues. CDR3 residues: CASSEYPAGGFYGYTF. CDR3 bases: TGTGCCAGCAGTGAATACCCAGCCGGCGGCTTTTATGGCTACACCTTC.

The V call is TRBV27, the J call TRBJ2-7; D is possibly TRBD1 (7 bases). The germline CDR1 and CDR2 sequences are MNHEY and SMNVEV (reference sequence). Trimming removed 2 bases at V and 4 bases at J, with 9 bases between. The CDR3 totals 13 residues. CDR3: CASSLAGGYEQYF. In nucleotides, the CDR3 is TGTGCCAGCAGTTTAGCAGGGGGGTACGAGCAGTACTTC.

This rearrangement joins TRBV11-2 to TRBJ2-3; a possible D gene is TRBD2 (5 bases). V was pared by 1 base and J by 2 bases, with 13 bases between. Germline lookup yields CDR1 SGHAT and CDR2 FQNNGV. CDR3 size: 16 residues. DNA for the CDR3: TGTGCCAGCAGCTTAGCTACGGGGATCAACACAGATACGCAGTATTTT. As protein: CASSLATGINTDTQYF.

The J gene is TRBJ2-7, the V gene TRBV30; no definite D call. The CDR3 consists of 14 residues. Germline V gene lookup returns CDR1 GTSNPN and CDR2 SVGIG (reference sequence). V was trimmed by 0 bases and J by 9 bases, leaving 18 bases between them. This chain's CDR3 is CAWSVHSNPPRQYF. As DNA, the CDR3 is TGTGCCTGGAGTGTACACAGTAACCCCCCCAGGCAGTACTTC.

This clone was seen once. The CDR3 sequence: CASSRPSGTGMGLETEAFF. The CDR3 DNA follows: TGTGCCAGCAGCCGCCCATCTGGTACAGGGATGGGCCTTGAGACTGAAGCTTTCTTT. This chain links TRBV4-2 with TRBJ1-1, with D maybe TRBD1 (6 bases). Per the germline V gene, CDR1 is LGHNA and CDR2 is YNFKEQ. Trimming took 4 bases from V and 5 from J, leaving 29 bases between them. CDR3 length: 19 amino acids.

The rearrangement joins TRBV12-2 to TRBJ2-7; TRBD2, the table's D call, was not compared with the DNA. TRBV12-2 is described as a pseudogene. This CDR3 spans 17 amino acids. This CDR3 is CASRLARGPARTYEQYF. CDR3 bases: TGTGCAAGTCGCTTAGCGCGCGGGCCAGCACGGACCTACGAGCAGTACTTC.

The chain is built from TRBV11-2 and TRBJ1-1; TRBD1 is a possible D gene (6 bases). CDR3 length equals 14 residues. Germline values: CDR1 SGHAT, CDR2 FQNNGV. Trimming stripped 7 bases from V and 3 bases from J, with 15 bases between. The CDR3 loop reads CASIKGQGYTEAFF. CDR3 bases: TGTGCCAGCATCAAGGGGCAGGGGTACACTGAAGCTTTCTTT.

This chain uses TRBV6-1 with TRBJ1-1; D is unresolved. The germline V gene has CDR1 MNHNS and CDR2 SASEGT. This CDR3 has 14 residues. Trimming left V 1 base short and J 4 bases short, with 10 bases between. CDR3 DNA: TGTGCCAGCAGTGAAGGGTTCGAAGCCACTGAAGCTTTCTTT. Its protein is CASSEGFEATEAFF.

This clone is categorized as medium-sized. This chain links TRBV7-9 with TRBJ2-6; the match to TRBD1 covers 8 bases. J lost 0 bases, V lost 6 bases, and 7 bases had no gene match. CDR1 is SEHNR and CDR2 is FQNEAQ in the germline V gene (reference sequence). The CDR3 has 17 amino acids. The CDR3 DNA reads TGTGCCAGCAGACGGGACAGGTTGCACTCTGGGGCCAACGTCCTGACTTTC. Translation gives CASRRDRLHSGANVLTF.

The chain is built from TRBV5-1 and TRBJ2-1; 8 nucleotides match TRBD2. The germline CDR1 and CDR2 sequences are SGHRS and YFSETQ. CDR3 length: 15 amino acids. J gave up 7 bases and V 2 bases, and 8 bases lay outside the gene matches. The CDR3 spells CASSLSGSRKNEQFF. DNA of the CDR3: TGCGCCAGCAGCTTAAGCGGGAGTCGGAAGAATGAGCAGTTCTTC.

The V call is TRBV11-2, the J call TRBJ2-7; the D gene is possibly TRBD2 (6 bases). Germline V gene sequence: CDR1 SGHAT, CDR2 FQNNGV. Trimming stripped 1 base from V and 0 bases from J, with 13 bases between. The CDR3 has 16 residues. CDR3 residues: CASSLGVGRSSYEQYF. The CDR3, as DNA: TGTGCCAGCAGCTTAGGTGTGGGGAGGAGCTCCTACGAGCAGTACTTC.

The genes are TRBV27 and TRBJ2-1; tentatively, D is TRBD1 (6 bases). The CDR3 loop spans 13 amino acids. V lost 5 bases to trimming and J lost 6 bases, with 11 bases between them. CDR1 and CDR2 from the germline V gene are MNHEY and SMNVEV (reference sequence). CDR3 residues: CASSTDRFNEQFF. The CDR3 coding sequence is TGTGCCAGCAGTACAGACAGGTTCAATGAGCAGTTCTTC.

The gene calls are TRBV7-8 and TRBJ2-7; TRBD2 agrees at 8 bases. There are 18 residues in the CDR3. After removal of 0 bases from V and 11 bases from J, the junction contained 21 bases not matched to a gene. CDR1 and CDR2 (germline): SGHVS, FQNEAQ. CDR3 sequence (DNA): TGTGCCAGCAGCTTAGCGCGTGAGGGGAGGCGGCGGGAGGCGGGAAAGTACTTC. Encoded protein: CASSLAREGRRREAGKYF.

This sequence joins TRBV9 and TRBJ2-1; the D gene is possibly TRBD2 (7 bases). Trimming shortened V by 4 bases and J by 5 bases, and 19 bases separated the two germline ends. This CDR3 spans 16 amino acids. Germline V gives CDR1 SGDLS, CDR2 YYNGEE. Here the CDR3 DNA reads TGTGCCAGCAGCCCCAGGGGTAGCGGGCCCAACAATGAGCAGTTCTTC. Amino acid sequence: CASSPRGSGPNNEQFF.

This chain uses TRBV27 with TRBJ2-1, with TRBD2 matching 13 bases. V lost 2 bases to trimming and J lost 8 bases; unmatched junction nucleotides: 3. CDR3 length: 15 amino acids. In germline, CDR1 is MNHEY, CDR2 SMNVEV (reference sequence). CDR3 DNA: TGTGCCAGCAGTTTAAGGGGACTAGCGGGATATGAGCAGTTCTTC. This gives the protein CASSLRGLAGYEQFF.

The V call is TRBV11-2, the J call TRBJ2-1; 16 nucleotides align to TRBD2. The CDR3 length is 17 residues. Germline CDR1 SGHAT, CDR2 FQNNGV. V dropped 5 bases and J dropped 7; count of bases not matched to a gene: 8. CDR3 nucleotide sequence: TGTGCCAGCAGCCAGGGACTAGCGGGAGGGCCAGGGAATGAGCAGTTCTTC. This translates into CASSQGLAGGPGNEQFF. The variable domain in full, with the rest retrieved from reference TRBV11-2 and TRBJ2-1, is EAGVAQSPRYKIIEKRQSVAFWCNPISGHATLYWYQQILGQGPKLLIQFQNNGVVDDSQLPKDRFSAERLKGVDSTLKIQPAKLEDSAVYLCASSQGLAGGPGNEQFFGPGTRLTVL.

The rearrangement joins TRBV7-9 to TRBJ2-7; 7 bases agree with TRBD1. The CDR3 extends over 13 amino acids. The germline CDR1 and CDR2 sequences are SEHNR and FQNEAQ (reference sequence). With 1 base clipped from V and 5 bases from J, the junction kept 2 bases outside the gene matches. CDR3 protein: CASSLGGGDEQYF. The CDR3, as DNA: TGTGCCAGCAGCTTAGGAGGGGGCGACGAGCAGTACTTC. The entire variable domain, with the rest obtained from reference TRBV7-9 and TRBJ2-7, is as follows: DTGVSQNPRHKITKRGQNVTFRCDPISEHNRLYWYRQTLGQGPEFLTYFQNEAQLEKSRLLSDRFSAERPKGSFSTLEIQRTEQGDSAMYLCASSLGGGDEQYFGPGTRLTVT.

The gene calls are TRBV18 and TRBJ2-2, with 11 nucleotides matching TRBD2. J gave up 8 bases and V 2 bases, and 7 bases lay outside the gene matches. The CDR3 sequence is 16 residues long. CDR1 KGHSH and CDR2 LQKENI come from the germline V gene. The DNA for the CDR3 is TGTGCCAGCTCACCAAGAACTAGCGGGAGTAGAGGGGAGCTGTTTTTT. It is translated as CASSPRTSGSRGELFF.

This clone was recorded once. The chain has TRBV12-5 and TRBJ2-7; 11 bases line up with TRBD1. From germline, CDR1 is LGHNT and CDR2 FRNRAP. The CDR3 consists of 13 residues. Trimming removed 9 bases from V and 6 bases from J; junction bases left unmatched: 7. CDR3 bases: TGTGCTAGCCGGGACAGGGGGGGCCTCGAGCAGTACTTC. This encodes CASRDRGGLEQYF.

The chain joins TRBV30 to TRBJ2-1; 7 bases line up with TRBD2. The CDR3 loop spans 14 amino acids. The germline CDR1 and CDR2 sequences are GTSNPN and SVGIG (reference sequence). Trimming removed 4 bases from V and 8 bases from J; junction bases left unmatched: 11. The CDR3 DNA reads TGTGCCTGGAAAGGATGGCGGGAGAGACATGAGCAGTTCTTC. Translated, it gives CAWKGWRERHEQFF.

This clone appeared a few times. This rearrangement joins TRBV2 to TRBJ2-7, with 9 bases identical to TRBD1. J gave up 2 bases and V 6 bases, and 5 bases lay outside the gene matches. CDR1 is SNHLY, CDR2 FYNNEI, per germline. The CDR3 extends over 14 amino acids. CDR3 DNA sequence: TGTGCCAGCAGGGCTCGGGACAGGGCCTACGAGCAGTACTTC. Its protein product is CASRARDRAYEQYF.

The chain uses TRBV27 and TRBJ1-4, with 9 nucleotides matching TRBD1. V trimming: 6 bases; J trimming: 0 bases; junction bases outside the gene matches: 5. Per the germline V gene, CDR1 is MNHEY and CDR2 is SMNVEV (reference sequence). This CDR3 region has 16 residues. The CDR3 DNA sequence: TGTGCCAGCAGCACAGGGGGCCGAACAACTAATGAAAAACTGTTTTTT. As protein: CASSTGGRTTNEKLFF.

The chain combines TRBV29-1 with TRBJ1-2, with D possibly TRBD1 on 6 matching bases. Trimming cost V 8 bases and J 4 bases, with 20 bases left between them. The CDR3 loop spans 14 amino acids. Germline CDR1 and CDR2: SQVTM and ANQGSEA. The CDR3 is CSSLEGGAVYGYTF. For the CDR3, the DNA is TGCAGCTCGCTCGAAGGGGGGGCCGTCTATGGCTACACCTTC. The complete variable domain, with remaining parts taken from reference TRBV29-1 and TRBJ1-2, reads SAVISQKPSRDICQRGTSLTIQCQVDSQVTMMFWYRQQPGQSLTLIATANQGSEATYESGFVIDKFPISRPNLTFSTLTVSNMSPEDSSIYLCSSLEGGAVYGYTFGSGTRLTVV.

The sample holds one count of this clone. This chain links TRBV5-1 with TRBJ2-2; 10 positions agree with TRBD2. Trimming removed 7 bases from V and 7 bases from J; junction bases left unmatched: 13. The CDR3 consists of 16 residues. The germline V gene has CDR1 SGHRS and CDR2 YFSETQ. CDR3: CASGRSSGSSVGELFF. The CDR3 DNA reads as TGCGCCAGCGGACGATCTAGCGGGAGTTCGGTCGGGGAGCTGTTTTTT.

The J gene is TRBJ1-2, the V gene TRBV14, with a weak D call TRBD1 (5 bases). Trimming left V 2 bases short and J 11 bases short, with 18 bases between. The CDR3 contains 14 residues. Germline CDR1 SGHDN, CDR2 FVKESK. Here the CDR3 reads CASSQYPGLSWYTF. In nucleotides, the CDR3 is TGTGCCAGCAGCCAATACCCGGGACTTTCGTGGTACACCTTC.

This chain connects TRBV6-4 to TRBJ1-1; 7 bases fit TRBD1. Germline-derived CDR1 and CDR2 are MRHNA and SNTAGT. Germline trimming cut 7 bases from V and 1 base from J; bases unmatched to any gene: 3. The CDR3 has 13 residues. CDR3: CASTGQPNTEAFF. In DNA, the CDR3 is TGTGCCAGCACGGGACAGCCGAACACTGAAGCTTTCTTT.

The rearrangement joins TRBV7-6 to TRBJ1-3; 8 positions match TRBD1. The CDR3 length is 18 residues. With V trimmed by 1 base and J by 3 bases, 11 bases remained unmatched. Germline values: CDR1 SGHVS, CDR2 FNYEAQ. CDR3 nucleotide sequence: TGTGCCAGCAGCTTAGGCAGGGGGCGGCGGTTGGTTGGAAACACCATATATTTT. This encodes CASSLGRGRRLVGNTIYF.